One sample yielded the 7 T cell receptor beta chains listed below, sequenced in a study of metastatic and nonmetastatic thyroid tumors. From the PCR reads, TCRdb re-called clones with MiXCR. The sample shows tens of thousands of clones, roughly a fifth of them seen only once. Treatment of any kind had been given to no patient before thyroid surgery. Sequenced material: blood. These receptor sequences come from a female donor with papillary thyroid cancer or a benign thyroid nodule (not recorded which). Some clones in this sample may be carry-over from other donors' samples.

The table lists this clone with a few counts. The chain couples TRBV2 to TRBJ1-4; 7 positions agree with TRBD1. The CDR3 length is 15 residues. Germline assignment: CDR1 SNHLY and CDR2 FYNNEI. Trimming removed 6 bases from V and 8 bases from J; junction bases left unmatched: 12. The chain's CDR3 is CASSPLQGRGEKLFF. The CDR3, as DNA: TGTGCCAGCAGCCCCTTACAGGGGAGGGGGGAAAAACTGTTTTTT.

With regard to this clone: With a much larger clone just one base away, this may be a read error. The chain has TRBV7-2 and TRBJ2-5; D possibly corresponds to TRBD1 (5 bases). Trimming took off 3 bases at V and 4 bases at J, with 12 bases between the two ends. The CDR3 has 14 residues. Germline V CDR1 and CDR2: SGHTA, FQGNSA. The CDR3 region is CASSFRTWTETQYF. DNA for the CDR3: TGTGCCAGCAGCTTTCGGACATGGACAGAGACCCAGTACTTC.

The V call is TRBV2, the J call TRBJ1-2, with no clear D. This CDR3 contains 13 residues. V dropped 6 bases and J dropped 6 bases, with 14 bases sitting between them. From germline, CDR1 is SNHLY and CDR2 FYNNEI. CDR3 sequence (DNA): TGTGCCAGCAGGAACATTGATCTCCATGGCTACACCTTC. It encodes CASRNIDLHGYTF.

This chain joins TRBV6-1 and TRBJ2-7, with a possible D match to TRBD1 (6 bases). V shed 8 bases and J shed 5 bases, with 19 bases lying between them. This CDR3 spans 14 amino acids. The V gene's germline CDR1 is MNHNS and CDR2 SASEGT. CDR3 region: CASGTGIEGDEQYF. The CDR3 coding sequence is TGTGCCAGCGGCACAGGGATAGAGGGAGACGAGCAGTACTTC.

This chain links TRBV28 with TRBJ1-2; D gene uncertain. Germline V gene sequence: CDR1 MDHEN, CDR2 SYDVKM. The V end lost 7 bases, the J end lost 6 bases, and 21 bases lay between the germline ends. The CDR3 totals 15 residues. Written as DNA, the CDR3 is TGTGCCAGCATCCAAAAATATCGGACGGCCGATGGCTACACCTTC. This gives the protein CASIQKYRTADGYTF.

In this sample, this clone turned up many times. At the DNA level, this CDR3 is encoded by other sequences in the same sample as well. This chain connects TRBV19 to TRBJ2-5; D gene uncertain. Per germline, CDR1 LNHDA and CDR2 SQIVND (reference sequence). V was cut by 4 bases and J by 4 bases, with 16 bases left in between. This CDR3 contains 15 residues. The chain's CDR3 is CASSTSLDPLETQYF. In DNA, the CDR3 is TGTGCCAGTAGTACCTCGCTCGATCCCTTAGAGACCCAGTACTTC. Looking up the rest from reference TRBV19 and TRBJ2-5 gives the full variable domain: DGGITQSPKYLFRKEGQNVTLSCEQNLNHDAMYWYRQDPGQGLRLIYYSQIVNDFQKGDIAEGYSVSREKKESFPLTVTSAQKNPTAFYLCASSTSLDPLETQYFGPGTRLLVL.

This clone was observed at least ten times. The genes are TRBV30 and TRBJ2-7, with TRBD1 identical over 7 bases. J gave up 2 bases and V 1 base, and 2 bases lay outside the gene matches. The CDR3 is made up of 13 amino acids. Germline-derived CDR1 and CDR2 are GTSNPN and SVGIG (reference sequence). CDR3 sequence reads: CAWSGGQTYEQYF. CDR3 DNA sequence: TGTGCCTGGAGTGGGGGACAGACCTACGAGCAGTACTTC.